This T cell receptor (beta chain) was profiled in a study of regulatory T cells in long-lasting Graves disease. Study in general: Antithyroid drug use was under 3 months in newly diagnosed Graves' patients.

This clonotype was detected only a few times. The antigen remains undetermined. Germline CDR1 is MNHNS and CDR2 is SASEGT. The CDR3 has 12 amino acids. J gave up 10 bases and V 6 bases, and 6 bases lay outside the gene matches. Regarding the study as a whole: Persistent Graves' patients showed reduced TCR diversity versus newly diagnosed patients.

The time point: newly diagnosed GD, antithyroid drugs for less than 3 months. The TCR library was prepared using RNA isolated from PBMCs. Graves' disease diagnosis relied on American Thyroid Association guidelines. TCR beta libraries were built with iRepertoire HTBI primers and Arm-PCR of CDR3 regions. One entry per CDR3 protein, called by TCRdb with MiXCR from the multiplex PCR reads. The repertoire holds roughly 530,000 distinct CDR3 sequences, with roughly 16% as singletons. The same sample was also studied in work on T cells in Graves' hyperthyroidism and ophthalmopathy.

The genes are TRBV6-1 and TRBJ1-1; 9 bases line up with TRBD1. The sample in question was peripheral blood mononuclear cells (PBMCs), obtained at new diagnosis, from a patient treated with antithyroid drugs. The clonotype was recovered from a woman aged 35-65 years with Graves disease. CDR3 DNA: TGTGCCAGCAGCTGGGACAGGGATCGAGCTTTCTTT. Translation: CASSWDRDRAFF.